The sequence of this T cell receptor (beta chain) was determined in a study of T cell responses to AZD1222 COVID-19 vaccine. General study results and limits: Clonal diversity was possibly underestimated, and the donors were mostly white British, with more females.

Measured with immunoSEQ multiplex PCR; TCRdb has only the in-frame clones, and not every one. The table has some 180,000 clones, approximately 86% seen once. Worth noting for this clone: Its target is unknown.

CDR3 length: 16 amino acids. Germline V gene sequence: CDR1 MNHEY, CDR2 SVGAGI. V was shortened by 0 bases and J by 0 bases, with 6 bases between the two germline ends. This specimen was peripheral blood, taken on day 0 of AZD1222 vaccination. This receptor was taken from an adult in good health. The chain carries TRBV6-5 and TRBJ2-6, with D maybe TRBD1 (6 bases). In DNA, the CDR3 is TGTGCCAGCAGTTACTCGACAGGCTCTGGGGCCAACGTCCTGACTTTC. It yields the protein CASSYSTGSGANVLTF.